This T cell receptor beta chain was obtained from a study of control samples from healthy donors and cancer patients (dated by TCRdb to about 2020). Libraries were built with the immunoSEQ multiplex PCR assay. Entries here come from immuneACCESS through TCRdb and include only in-frame sequences with V and J called. Some clones fail to appear in such tables; in the studies checked, an unresolved V gene covers under half of the shortfall, and the cause of the remainder is unknown. The sample table holds roughly 160,000 clones, of which around nine tenths were seen once. The ten biggest clones cover nearly 5% of the sample. CDR1 and CDR2 were assigned from the germline V gene as MDHEN and SYDVKM. The trim is 3 bases for V and 2 bases for J, with a gap of 8 bases between the germline ends. The cysteine opens and the phenylalanine closes a CDR3 of 14 amino acids. Of the read, only the CDR3 DNA is kept; its 42 bases are in frame from base 1.

A remark on this clone: This receptor's antigen is unknown. Base qualities are not recorded, but no much larger clone differs from it by a single base.

Sequenced sample: blood. The clonotype comes from a woman in her twenties or thirties in good health. The V and J genes are TRBV28 and TRBJ1-5, with no reliable assignment of the D segment. In nucleotide form, the sequence is TGTGCCAGCAGTTTTCTGCAGGGCAATCAGCCCCAGCATTTT. This yields the protein CASSFLQGNQPQHF.